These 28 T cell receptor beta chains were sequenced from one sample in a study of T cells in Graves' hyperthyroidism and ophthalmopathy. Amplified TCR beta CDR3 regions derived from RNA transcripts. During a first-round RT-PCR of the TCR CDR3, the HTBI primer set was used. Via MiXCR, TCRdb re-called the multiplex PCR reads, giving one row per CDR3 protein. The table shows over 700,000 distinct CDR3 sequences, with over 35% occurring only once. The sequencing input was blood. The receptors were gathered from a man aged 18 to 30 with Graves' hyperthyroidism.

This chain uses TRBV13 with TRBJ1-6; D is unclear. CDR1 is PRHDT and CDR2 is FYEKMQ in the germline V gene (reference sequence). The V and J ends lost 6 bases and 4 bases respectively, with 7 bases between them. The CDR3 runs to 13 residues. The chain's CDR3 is CASSVLYNSPLHF. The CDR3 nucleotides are TGTGCCAGCAGTGTCCTTTATAATTCACCCCTCCACTTT.

In DNA, the CDR3 is TGTGCCAGCAGCCCCTTAGCGGGGGCCGGGGCCAACGTCCTGACTTTC. Amino acid sequence: CASSPLAGAGANVLTF. The V gene is TRBV5-6, the J gene TRBJ2-6; 9 bases map to TRBD2. This CDR3 is built from 16 residues. The germline V gene encodes CDR1 SGHDT and CDR2 YYEEEE. With V trimmed by 4 bases and J by 4 bases, 6 bases remained unmatched.

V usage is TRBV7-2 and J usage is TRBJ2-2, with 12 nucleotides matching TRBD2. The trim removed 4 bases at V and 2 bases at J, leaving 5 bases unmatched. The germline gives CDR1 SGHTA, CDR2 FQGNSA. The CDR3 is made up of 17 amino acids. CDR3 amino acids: CASSSSSGGANTGELFF. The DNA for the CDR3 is TGTGCCAGCAGCTCGTCTAGCGGGGGGGCCAACACCGGGGAGCTGTTTTTT.

In nucleotides, the CDR3 is TGTGCCAGTAGTCGGGTCCCCGGGAGCAATGAGCAGTTCTTC. It codes for CASSRVPGSNEQFF. The rearrangement joins TRBV19 to TRBJ2-5; weak D call: TRBD2 (6 bases). The J call could be wrong; TRBJ2-1 is a better fit for the DNA end. Germline V gene lookup returns CDR1 LNHDA and CDR2 SQIVND (reference sequence). The CDR3 loop spans 14 amino acids.

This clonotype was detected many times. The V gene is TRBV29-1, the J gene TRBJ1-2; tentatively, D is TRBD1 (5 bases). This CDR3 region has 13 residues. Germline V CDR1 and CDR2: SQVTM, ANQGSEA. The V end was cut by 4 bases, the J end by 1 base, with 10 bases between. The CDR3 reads CSVAKGLNYGYTF. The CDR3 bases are TGCAGCGTTGCGAAGGGGCTTAACTATGGCTACACCTTC. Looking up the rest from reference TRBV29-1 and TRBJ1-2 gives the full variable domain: SAVISQKPSRDICQRGTSLTIQCQVDSQVTMMFWYRQQPGQSLTLIATANQGSEATYESGFVIDKFPISRPNLTFSTLTVSNMSPEDSSIYLCSVAKGLNYGYTFGSGTRLTVV.

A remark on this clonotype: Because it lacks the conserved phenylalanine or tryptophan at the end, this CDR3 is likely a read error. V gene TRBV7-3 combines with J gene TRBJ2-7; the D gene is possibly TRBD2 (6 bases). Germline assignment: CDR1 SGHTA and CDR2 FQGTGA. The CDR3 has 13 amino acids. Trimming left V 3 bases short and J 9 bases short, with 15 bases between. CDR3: CASSLGDSSGQYY. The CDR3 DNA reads TGTGCCAGCAGCTTGGGGGACTCCTCGGGGCAGTACTAC.

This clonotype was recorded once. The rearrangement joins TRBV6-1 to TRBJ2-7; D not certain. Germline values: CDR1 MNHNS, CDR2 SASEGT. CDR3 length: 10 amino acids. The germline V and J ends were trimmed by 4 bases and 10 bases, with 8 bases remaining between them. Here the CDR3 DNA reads TGTGCCAGCAGTGGACTCGTCCAGTACTTC. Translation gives CASSGLVQYF.

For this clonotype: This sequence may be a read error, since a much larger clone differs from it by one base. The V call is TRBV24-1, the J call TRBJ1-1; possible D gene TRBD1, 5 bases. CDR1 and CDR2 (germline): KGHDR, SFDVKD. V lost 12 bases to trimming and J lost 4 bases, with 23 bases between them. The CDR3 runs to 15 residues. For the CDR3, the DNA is TGTGCCCCAAGGTACCAGGGATCCATGAGCACTGAAGCTTTCTTT. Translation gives CAPRYQGSMSTEAFF.

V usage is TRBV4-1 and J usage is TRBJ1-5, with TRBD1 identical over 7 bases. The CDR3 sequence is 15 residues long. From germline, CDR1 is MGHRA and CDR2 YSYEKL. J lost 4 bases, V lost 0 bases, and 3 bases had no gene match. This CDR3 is CASSQDAQGNQPQHF. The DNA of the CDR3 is TGCGCCAGCAGCCAAGATGCACAGGGGAATCAGCCCCAGCATTTT.

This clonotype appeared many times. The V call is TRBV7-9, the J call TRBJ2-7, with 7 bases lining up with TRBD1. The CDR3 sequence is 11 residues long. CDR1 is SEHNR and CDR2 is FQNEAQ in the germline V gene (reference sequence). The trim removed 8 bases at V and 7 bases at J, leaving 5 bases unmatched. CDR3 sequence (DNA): TGTGCCAGCGGGAGACAGGGAGAGCAGTACTTC. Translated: CASGRQGEQYF.

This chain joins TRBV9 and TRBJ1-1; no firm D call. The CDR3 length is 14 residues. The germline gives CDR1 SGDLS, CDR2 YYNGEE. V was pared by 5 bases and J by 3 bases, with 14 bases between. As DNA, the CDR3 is TGTGCCAGCAGTTACAGCTTCTCCTACACTGAAGCTTTCTTT. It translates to CASSYSFSYTEAFF.

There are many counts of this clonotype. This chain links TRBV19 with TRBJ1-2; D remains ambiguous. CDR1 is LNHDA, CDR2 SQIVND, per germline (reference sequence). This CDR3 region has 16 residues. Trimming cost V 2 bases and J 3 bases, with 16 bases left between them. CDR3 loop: CASSITQVGNDYGYTF. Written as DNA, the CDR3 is TGTGCCAGTAGTATAACCCAAGTGGGGAACGACTATGGCTACACCTTC.

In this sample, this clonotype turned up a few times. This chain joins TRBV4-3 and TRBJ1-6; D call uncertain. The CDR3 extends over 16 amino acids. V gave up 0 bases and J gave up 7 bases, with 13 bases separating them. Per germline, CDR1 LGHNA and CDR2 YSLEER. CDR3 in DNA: TGCGCCAGCAGCCAAGATCCCCAGGAGTACAATTCACCCCTCCACTTT. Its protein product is CASSQDPQEYNSPLHF.

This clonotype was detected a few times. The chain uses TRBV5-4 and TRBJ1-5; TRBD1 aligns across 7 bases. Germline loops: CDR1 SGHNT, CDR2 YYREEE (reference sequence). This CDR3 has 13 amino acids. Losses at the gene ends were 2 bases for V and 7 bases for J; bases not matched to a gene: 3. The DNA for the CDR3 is TGTGCCAGCAGCTTACTGACAGGGCAGCCCCAGCATTTT. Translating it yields CASSLLTGQPQHF.

CDR3 coding DNA: TGCGCCAGCAGCTTGGCAACCAGCTCCTACGAGCAGTACTTC. As protein: CASSLATSSYEQYF. The V call is TRBV5-1, the J call TRBJ2-7; D gene uncertain. Per the germline V gene, CDR1 is SGHRS and CDR2 is YFSETQ. The CDR3 loop spans 14 amino acids. Trimming took off 0 bases at V and 0 bases at J, with 7 bases between the two ends.

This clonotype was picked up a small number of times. CDR3 protein: CASSRPPGGKETQYF. CDR3 DNA: TGTGCCAGCAGCCGCCCGCCGGGGGGCAAAGAGACCCAGTACTTC. This sequence joins TRBV5-6 and TRBJ2-5; possibly TRBD2 for D (7 bases). The CDR3 is 15 amino acids. The V gene's germline CDR1 is SGHDT and CDR2 YYEEEE. Trimming pared 4 bases from V and 3 bases from J, leaving 16 bases between.

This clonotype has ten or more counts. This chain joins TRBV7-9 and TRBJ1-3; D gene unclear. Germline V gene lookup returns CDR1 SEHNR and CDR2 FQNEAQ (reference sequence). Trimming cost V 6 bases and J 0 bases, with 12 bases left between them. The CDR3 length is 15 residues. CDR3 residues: CASSPYQSSGNTIYF. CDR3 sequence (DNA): TGTGCCAGCAGTCCTTACCAGAGCTCTGGAAACACCATATATTTT. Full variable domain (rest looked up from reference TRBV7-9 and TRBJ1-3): DTGVSQNPRHKITKRGQNVTFRCDPISEHNRLYWYRQTLGQGPEFLTYFQNEAQLEKSRLLSDRFSAERPKGSFSTLEIQRTEQGDSAMYLCASSPYQSSGNTIYFGEGSWLTVV.

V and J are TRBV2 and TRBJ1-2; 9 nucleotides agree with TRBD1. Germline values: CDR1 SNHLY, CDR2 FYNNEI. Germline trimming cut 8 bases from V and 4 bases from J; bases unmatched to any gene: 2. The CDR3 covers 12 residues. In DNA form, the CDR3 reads TGTGCCAGCCCGGGACAGGGCTATGGCTACACCTTC. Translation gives CASPGQGYGYTF.

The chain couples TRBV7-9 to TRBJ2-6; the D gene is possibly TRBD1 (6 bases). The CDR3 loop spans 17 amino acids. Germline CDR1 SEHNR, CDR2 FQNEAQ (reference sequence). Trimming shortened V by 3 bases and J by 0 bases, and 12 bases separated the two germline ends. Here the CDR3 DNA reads TGTGCCAGCAGCTTCCGGGACACGACCTCTGGGGCCAACGTCCTGACTTTC. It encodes CASSFRDTTSGANVLTF. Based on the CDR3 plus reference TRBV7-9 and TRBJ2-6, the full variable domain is DTGVSQNPRHKITKRGQNVTFRCDPISEHNRLYWYRQTLGQGPEFLTYFQNEAQLEKSRLLSDRFSAERPKGSFSTLEIQRTEQGDSAMYLCASSFRDTTSGANVLTFGAGSRLTVL.

The CDR3 region is CASSLHQVEQYF. The CDR3 region has the DNA TGTGCCAGCAGTTTACATCAAGTTGAGCAGTACTTC. The chain recombines TRBV12-3 or TRBV12-4 with TRBJ2-7; D is uncertain. V was cut by 2 bases and J by 7 bases, with 9 bases left in between. The CDR3 totals 12 residues.

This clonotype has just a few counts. The CDR3 nucleotides read TGTGCCAGCAGTCTGGGGGTCCGGGAGAGGGAAGAGACCCAGTACTTC. As protein: CASSLGVREREETQYF. The J gene is TRBJ2-5, the V gene TRBV12-3 or TRBV12-4; weak D call: TRBD2 (6 bases). The CDR3 covers 16 residues. Deletions cut 5 bases from V and 3 bases from J, with 19 bases between.

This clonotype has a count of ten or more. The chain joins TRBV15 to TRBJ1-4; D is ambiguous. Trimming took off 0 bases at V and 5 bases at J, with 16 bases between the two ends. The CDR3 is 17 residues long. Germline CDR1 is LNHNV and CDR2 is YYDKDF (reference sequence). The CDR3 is CATSRDLWKQLNEKLFF. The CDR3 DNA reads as TGTGCCACCAGCAGAGATCTTTGGAAACAGCTCAATGAAAAACTGTTTTTT.

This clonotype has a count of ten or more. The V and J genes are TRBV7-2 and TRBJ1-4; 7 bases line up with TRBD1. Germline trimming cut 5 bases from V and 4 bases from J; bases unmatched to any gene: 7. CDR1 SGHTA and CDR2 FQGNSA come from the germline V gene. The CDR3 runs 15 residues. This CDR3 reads CASSTQTGLNEKLFF. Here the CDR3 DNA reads TGTGCCAGCAGCACACAGACAGGGCTTAATGAAAAACTGTTTTTT.

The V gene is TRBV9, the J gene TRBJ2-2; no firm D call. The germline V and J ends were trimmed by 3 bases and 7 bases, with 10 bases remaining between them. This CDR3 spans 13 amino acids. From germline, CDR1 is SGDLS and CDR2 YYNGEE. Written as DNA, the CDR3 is TGTGCCAGCAGCGCGAGCCTGGGCGGGGAGCTGTTTTTT. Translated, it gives CASSASLGGELFF.

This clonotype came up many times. The CDR3 spells CASTLGRQTDYTF. CDR3 coding DNA: TGTGCCAGCACCCTAGGGAGACAGACAGACTACACCTTC. The gene calls are TRBV5-6 and TRBJ1-2; weak D call: TRBD1 (5 bases). The CDR3 sequence is 13 residues long. The V gene lost 6 bases and the J gene lost 10 bases, with 19 bases spanning the gap. Per the germline V gene, CDR1 is SGHDT and CDR2 is YYEEEE.

The CDR3 protein is CASSQDPGLVNEKLFF. The CDR3 coding sequence is TGTGCCAGCAGCCAAGATCCAGGGCTCGTTAATGAAAAACTGTTTTTT. The rearrangement uses TRBV7-9 and TRBJ1-4; TRBD1 might be the D (5 bases). Between the trimmed V and J ends, which lost 5 bases and 4 bases, there was a span of 17 bases. This CDR3 comprises 16 residues. CDR1 and CDR2 from the germline V gene are SEHNR and FQNEAQ (reference sequence).

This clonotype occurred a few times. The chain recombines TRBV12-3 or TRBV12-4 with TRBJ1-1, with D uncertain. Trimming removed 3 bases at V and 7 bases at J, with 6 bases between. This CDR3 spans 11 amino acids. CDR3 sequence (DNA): TGTGCCAGCAGTTTTACGATTGAAGCTTTCTTT. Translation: CASSFTIEAFF.

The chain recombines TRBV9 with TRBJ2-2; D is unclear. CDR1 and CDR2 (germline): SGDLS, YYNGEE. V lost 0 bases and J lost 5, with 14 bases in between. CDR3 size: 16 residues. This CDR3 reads CASSVDRTEDTGELFF. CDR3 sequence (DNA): TGTGCCAGCAGCGTAGATCGAACTGAAGATACCGGGGAGCTGTTTTTT.